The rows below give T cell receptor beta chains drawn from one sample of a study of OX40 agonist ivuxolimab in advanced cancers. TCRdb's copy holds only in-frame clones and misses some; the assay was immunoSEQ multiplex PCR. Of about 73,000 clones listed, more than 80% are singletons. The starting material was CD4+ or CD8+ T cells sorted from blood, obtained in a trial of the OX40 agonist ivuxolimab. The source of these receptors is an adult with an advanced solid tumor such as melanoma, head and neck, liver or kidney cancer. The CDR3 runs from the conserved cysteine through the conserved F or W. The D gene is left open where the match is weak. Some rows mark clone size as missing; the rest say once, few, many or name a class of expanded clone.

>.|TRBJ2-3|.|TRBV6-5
CASSYGLSGSTDTQYF
TGTGCCAGCAGTTACGGTCTTAGCGGTAGCACAGATACGCAGTATTTT
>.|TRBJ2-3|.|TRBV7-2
CASSLAPSTDTQYF
TGTGCCAGCAGCTTAGCCCCGAGCACAGATACGCAGTATTTT
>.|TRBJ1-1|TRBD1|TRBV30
CACRTGRTEAFF
TGTGCCTGTAGGACAGGGAGAACTGAAGCTTTCTTT
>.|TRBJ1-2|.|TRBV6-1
CASSAWTMGYTF
TGTGCCAGCAGCGCCTGGACTATGGGCTACACCTTC
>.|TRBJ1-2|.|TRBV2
CASSERGIDGYTF
TGTGCCAGCAGTGAAAGGGGGATCGATGGCTACACCTTC
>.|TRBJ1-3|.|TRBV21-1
CASSRREGRGNTIYF
TGTGCCAGCAGCAGACGGGAAGGGCGAGGAAACACCATATATTTT
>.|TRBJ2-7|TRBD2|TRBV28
CATLGTSGRLKYEQYF
TGTGCCACGCTTGGGACTAGCGGGCGCCTAAAGTACGAGCAGTACTTC
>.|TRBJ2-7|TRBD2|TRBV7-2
CASSLGASGRLPGGEQYF
TGTGCCAGCAGCTTAGGGGCTAGCGGGAGGTTACCTGGGGGGGAGCAGTACTTC
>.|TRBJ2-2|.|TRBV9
CASSDLQGRDTGELFF
TGTGCCAGCAGCGACCTACAGGGGAGGGACACCGGGGAGCTGTTTTTT
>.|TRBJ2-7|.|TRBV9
CASSKRDSHPYEQYF
TGTGCCAGCAGCAAAAGGGACTCCCACCCCTACGAGCAGTACTTC
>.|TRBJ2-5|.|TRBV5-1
CASSLLGIYGGGRETQYF
TGCGCCAGCAGCTTGTTGGGAATATATGGCGGTGGGCGGGAGACCCAGTACTTC
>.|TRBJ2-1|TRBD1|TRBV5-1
CASSIGQGAWSEQFF
TGCGCCAGCAGCATCGGACAGGGGGCCTGGAGTGAGCAGTTCTTC
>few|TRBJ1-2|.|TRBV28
CASSLGGWYGYTF
TGTGCCAGCAGTTTGGGGGGATGGTATGGCTACACCTTC
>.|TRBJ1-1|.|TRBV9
CASSVLGRADTEAFF
TGTGCCAGCAGCGTACTGGGGCGCGCGGACACTGAAGCTTTCTTT
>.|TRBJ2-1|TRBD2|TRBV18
CASSSRTAGGTRNPEQFF
TGTGCCAGCTCATCCCGGACGGCAGGAGGGACTAGAAATCCCGAGCAGTTCTTC
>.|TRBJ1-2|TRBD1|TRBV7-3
CASSPGGGGGYTF
TGTGCCAGCAGTCCGGGAGGGGGCGGCGGCTACACCTTC
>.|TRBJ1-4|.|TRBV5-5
CASSLLTTNEKLFF
TGTGCCAGCAGCTTGTTAACCACTAATGAAAAACTGTTTTTT
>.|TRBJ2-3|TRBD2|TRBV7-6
CASSITGGSTDTQYF
TGTGCCAGCAGCATTACGGGGGGTAGCACAGATACGCAGTATTTT
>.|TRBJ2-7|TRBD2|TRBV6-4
CASSATSGRYEQYF
TGTGCCAGCAGCGCGACTAGCGGGAGGTACGAGCAGTACTTC
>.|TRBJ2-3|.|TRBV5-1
CASSPELRGVTDTQYF
TGCGCCAGCAGCCCCGAGCTCAGGGGGGTGACAGATACGCAGTATTTT
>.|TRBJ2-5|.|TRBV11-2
CASSLAPLGGETQYF
TGTGCCAGCAGCTTAGCACCCCTCGGGGGAGAGACCCAGTACTTC
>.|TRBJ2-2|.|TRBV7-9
CASSLVPGVVTGELFF
TGTGCCAGCAGCTTAGTTCCGGGAGTAGTCACCGGGGAGCTGTTTTTT
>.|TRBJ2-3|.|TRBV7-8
CASSLKTGRIDTQYF
TGTGCCAGCAGCCTGAAAACAGGGAGGATAGATACGCAGTATTTT
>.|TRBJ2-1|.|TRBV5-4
CASSLGFSGNNEQFF
TGTGCCAGCAGCTTAGGATTTTCCGGAAACAATGAGCAGTTCTTC
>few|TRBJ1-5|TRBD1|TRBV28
CASSHDRGPSNQPQHF
TGTGCCAGCAGCCATGACAGGGGGCCGAGCAATCAGCCCCAGCATTTT
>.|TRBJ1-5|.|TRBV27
CASSSDRPTKGQPQHF
TGTGCCAGCAGTTCCGACAGGCCAACGAAGGGTCAGCCCCAGCATTTT
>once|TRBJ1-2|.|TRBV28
CASSLGEGIYTF
TGTGCCAGCAGTTTAGGGGAGGGTATCTACACCTTC
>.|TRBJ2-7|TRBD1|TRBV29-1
CSVGQGDSYEQYF
TGCAGCGTTGGACAGGGTGATTCCTACGAGCAGTACTTC
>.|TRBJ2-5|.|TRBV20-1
CSVVGEETQYF
TGCAGTGTAGTAGGGGAAGAGACCCAGTACTTC
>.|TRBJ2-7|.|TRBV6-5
CASSYSPGSYEQYF
TGTGCCAGCAGTTACTCTCCGGGATCCTACGAGCAGTACTTC
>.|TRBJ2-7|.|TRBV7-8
CASSLREGPGEQYF
TGTGCCAGCAGCTTAAGAGAAGGTCCGGGCGAGCAGTACTTC
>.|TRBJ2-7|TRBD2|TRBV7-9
CASSIAGVNEQYF
TGTGCCAGCAGCATAGCGGGAGTTAACGAGCAGTACTTC
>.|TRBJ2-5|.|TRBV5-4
CASSLGGQETQYF
TGTGCCAGCAGCTTGGGTGGCCAAGAGACCCAGTACTTC
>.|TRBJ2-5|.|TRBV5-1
CASSLGSGALQETQYF
TGCGCCAGCAGCTTGGGGTCAGGGGCCCTCCAAGAGACCCAGTACTTC
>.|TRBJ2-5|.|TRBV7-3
CASSFGQQETQYF
TGTGCCAGCAGCTTCGGCCAACAAGAGACCCAGTACTTC
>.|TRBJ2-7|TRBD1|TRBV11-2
CASSLDRDSYEQYF
TGTGCCAGCAGCTTAGACAGGGACAGCTACGAGCAGTACTTC
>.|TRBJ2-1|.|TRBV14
CASSQEAVEFF
TGTGCCAGCAGCCAAGAAGCGGTGGAGTTCTTC
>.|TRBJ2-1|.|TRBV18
CASSPPLINEQFF
TGTGCCAGCTCACCACCTCTAATCAATGAGCAGTTCTTC
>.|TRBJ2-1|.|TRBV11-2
CASSLDGTAGITYNEQFF
TGTGCCAGCAGCTTAGACGGGACCGCGGGAATTACCTACAATGAGCAGTTCTTC
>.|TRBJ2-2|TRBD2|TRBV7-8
CASSLGAGGHTGELFF
TGTGCCAGCAGCTTAGGTGCGGGAGGGCACACCGGGGAGCTGTTTTTT
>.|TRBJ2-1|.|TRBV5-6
CASSRGDILSNEQFF
TGTGCCAGCAGCCGAGGGGACATTCTAAGCAATGAGCAGTTCTTC
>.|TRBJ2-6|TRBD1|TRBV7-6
CASSLGTGNSGANVLTF
TGTGCCAGCAGCCTCGGGACAGGAAACTCTGGGGCCAACGTCCTGACTTTC
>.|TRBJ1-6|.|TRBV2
CASRDTQPSPLHF
TGTGCCAGCAGGGACACCCAGCCTTCACCCCTCCACTTT
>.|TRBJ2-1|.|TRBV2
CASSERRAQRGEQFF
TGTGCCAGCAGTGAAAGGCGAGCACAGAGGGGTGAGCAGTTCTTC
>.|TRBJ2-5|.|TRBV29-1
CSVARGDETQYF
TGCAGCGTTGCCAGGGGGGATGAGACCCAGTACTTC
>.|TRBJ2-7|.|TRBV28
CASSLAGSSYEQYF
TGTGCCAGCAGTTTGGCGGGAAGCTCCTACGAGCAGTACTTC